A single sample gave rise to the 25 T cell receptor beta chains below, sequenced in a study of cytomegalovirus exposure and HLA in healthy donors. Primers included in the PCR were 60 Vbeta and 13 Jbeta primers. Sequencing was performed with immunoSEQ multiplex PCR; in TCRdb, only in-frame clones are kept and a portion is missing. The sample yields about 110,000 clones, more than 65% seen once. The sequenced sample consisted of PBMCs. The receptors here all came from a man between 25 and 39 years old in good health and CMV-seropositive.

The rearrangement uses TRBV6-1 and TRBJ2-7; 9 bases match TRBD1. Germline V lookup: CDR1 MNHNS, CDR2 SASEGT. Losses at the gene ends were 1 base for V and 4 bases for J; bases not matched to a gene: 8. CDR3 length: 16 residues. Here the CDR3 reads CASSEGRYDRGYEQYF. The CDR3 DNA is TGTGCCAGCAGTGAAGGTCGTTACGACAGGGGGTACGAGCAGTACTTC.

This clone showed up just once. This chain connects TRBV19 to TRBJ1-6; D possibly corresponds to TRBD1 (5 bases). Germline-derived CDR1 and CDR2 are LNHDA and SQIVND (reference sequence). The CDR3 sequence is 14 residues long. V was pared by 3 bases and J by 4 bases, with 7 bases between. The CDR3 coding sequence is TGTGCCAGTAGTATGGACACTTATAATTCACCCCTCCACTTT. Protein product: CASSMDTYNSPLHF.

This clone has just one count. This rearrangement joins TRBV19 to TRBJ2-3, with 8 bases aligning to TRBD1. The CDR3 extends over 13 amino acids. V was pared by 8 bases and J by 1 base, with 2 bases of the junction left unmatched. CDR1 is LNHDA, CDR2 SQIVND, per germline (reference sequence). The DNA for the CDR3 is TGTGCCAGTTCGACAGGGGGCACAGATACGCAGTATTTT. Translated, it gives CASSTGGTDTQYF.

V and J are TRBV2 and TRBJ1-2; TRBD1 agrees at 7 bases. V shed 0 bases and J 10 bases; nucleotides not matched to a gene: 5. Germline V gene lookup returns CDR1 SNHLY and CDR2 FYNNEI. The CDR3 is 13 residues long. CDR3 sequence reads: CASSEAGTDDYTF. The CDR3 DNA is TGTGCCAGCAGTGAAGCGGGGACAGATGACTACACCTTC. Full variable domain (rest looked up from reference TRBV2 and TRBJ1-2): EPEVTQTPSHQVTQMGQEVILRCVPISNHLYFYWYRQILGQKVEFLVSFYNNEISEKSEIFDDQFSVERPDGSNFTLKIRSTKLEDSAMYFCASSEAGTDDYTFGSGTRLTVV.

This clone was observed a handful of times. The rearrangement links TRBV5-5 to TRBJ1-1; D uncertain. The germline V gene has CDR1 SGHKS and CDR2 YYEKEE (reference sequence). This CDR3 has 14 amino acids. The V end was cut by 1 base, the J end by 1 base, with 8 bases between. The CDR3 is CASSLRFSNTEAFF. The CDR3 bases are TGTGCCAGCAGCTTGCGTTTCTCGAACACTGAAGCTTTCTTT.

This chain connects TRBV5-6 to TRBJ2-1; TRBD1 matches 11 bases. The trim removed 4 bases at V and 1 base at J, leaving 10 bases unmatched. This CDR3 has 18 residues. Germline V CDR1 and CDR2: SGHDT, YYEEEE. CDR3 in amino acids: CASSQSTGTGGSYNEQFF. For the CDR3, the DNA is TGTGCCAGCAGCCAGAGTACCGGGACAGGGGGTTCCTACAATGAGCAGTTCTTC.

The chain links TRBV6-1 to TRBJ1-1; a weak D match, TRBD1 (5 bases). Trimming removed 6 bases at V and 3 bases at J, with 11 bases between. This CDR3 has 13 residues. Germline V lookup: CDR1 MNHNS, CDR2 SASEGT. The CDR3 sequence is CASSQGVHTEAFF. In DNA form, the CDR3 reads TGTGCCAGCAGCCAGGGTGTTCACACTGAAGCTTTCTTT.

V gene TRBV10-3 combines with J gene TRBJ1-3; a possible D gene is TRBD1 (6 bases). With 7 bases removed from V and 0 bases from J, the gap between germline ends came to 16 bases. This CDR3 spans 16 amino acids. Germline CDR1 is ENHRY and CDR2 is SYGVKD. In DNA form, the CDR3 reads TGTGCCATCACCACCCGGACAGACAGCTCTGGAAACACCATATATTTT. Its protein product is CAITTRTDSSGNTIYF.

The genes are TRBV10-3 and TRBJ2-5; a possible D gene is TRBD2 (7 bases). The V gene lost 4 bases and the J gene lost 1 base, with 13 bases spanning the gap. Germline-derived CDR1 and CDR2 are ENHRY and SYGVKD. The CDR3 is 15 residues long. The CDR3 nucleotides read TGTGCCATCAGTGCTCGCGGGGGCGGCCAAGAGACCCAGTACTTC. This encodes CAISARGGGQETQYF.

The chain carries TRBV29-1 and TRBJ2-7; TRBD1 matches at 7 bases. The germline V gene has CDR1 SQVTM and CDR2 ANQGSEA. The CDR3 is 11 residues long. V shed 7 bases and J 7 bases; nucleotides not matched to a gene: 7. CDR3 loop: CSAADRDEQYF. The CDR3 DNA reads TGCAGCGCTGCCGACAGGGATGAGCAGTACTTC.

The V call is TRBV7-9, the J call TRBJ2-2; D is unclear. Trimming took off 1 base at V and 6 bases at J, with 6 bases between the two ends. The CDR3 runs to 13 residues. Germline loops: CDR1 SEHNR, CDR2 FQNEAQ (reference sequence). The CDR3 reads CASSLVPSGELFF. CDR3 in DNA: TGTGCCAGCAGCTTAGTTCCCTCCGGGGAGCTGTTTTTT. Combining the CDR3 with reference TRBV7-9 and TRBJ2-2 gives the whole variable domain DTGVSQNPRHKITKRGQNVTFRCDPISEHNRLYWYRQTLGQGPEFLTYFQNEAQLEKSRLLSDRFSAERPKGSFSTLEIQRTEQGDSAMYLCASSLVPSGELFFGEGSRLTVL.

The chain combines TRBV9 with TRBJ2-7; possible D gene TRBD2, 6 bases. V lost 0 bases and J 3 bases, leaving 10 bases between the germline ends. From germline, CDR1 is SGDLS and CDR2 YYNGEE. This CDR3 is built from 14 residues. The chain's CDR3 is CASSVDPGDYEQYF. The CDR3 nucleotides read TGTGCCAGCAGCGTAGATCCGGGGGACTACGAGCAGTACTTC. The whole variable domain, remainder taken from reference TRBV9 and TRBJ2-7, is DSGVTQTPKHLITATGQRVTLRCSPRSGDLSVYWYQQSLDQGLQFLIQYYNGEERAKGNILERFSAQQFPDLHSELNLSSLELGDSALYFCASSVDPGDYEQYFGPGTRLTVT.

The chain has TRBV19 and TRBJ1-1; D unclear. V lost 7 bases to trimming and J lost 8 bases, with 11 bases between them. The CDR3 has 11 amino acids. CDR1 LNHDA and CDR2 SQIVND come from the germline V gene (reference sequence). CDR3 loop: CASTRGEEAFF. Written as DNA, the CDR3 is TGTGCCAGTACCCGGGGAGAAGAAGCTTTCTTT.

A few counts support this clone. CDR3 residues: CASSLWDRVGYTF. CDR3 nucleotides: TGTGCCAGCAGCTTGTGGGACAGGGTTGGCTACACCTTC. This chain uses TRBV5-6 with TRBJ1-2; TRBD1 agrees at 9 bases. Looked up from germline, CDR1 is SGHDT and CDR2 is YYEEEE. V dropped 1 base and J dropped 7; count of bases not matched to a gene: 2. The CDR3 extends over 13 amino acids.

The chain has TRBV7-6 and TRBJ2-5; D is ambiguous. This CDR3 is built from 13 residues. V was pared by 9 bases and J by 7 bases, with 18 bases between. CDR1 is SGHVS, CDR2 FNYEAQ, per germline. CDR3 nucleotide sequence: TGTGCCAGTCAGCTTACTCGGGTAAGGACCCAGTACTTC. It specifies CASQLTRVRTQYF.

This chain joins TRBV27 and TRBJ2-2; 10 bases align to TRBD1. The length of the CDR3 is 15 residues. Trimming cost V 6 bases and J 4 bases; bases outside gene matches: 5. Germline-derived CDR1 and CDR2 are MNHEY and SMNVEV (reference sequence). The CDR3 here is CASRPGQGSTGELFF. CDR3 sequence (DNA): TGTGCCAGCAGGCCGGGACAGGGGAGCACCGGGGAGCTGTTTTTT.

The rearrangement joins TRBV10-3 to TRBJ1-5; a possible D gene is TRBD1 (6 bases). V was clipped by 6 bases and J by 0 bases, with 6 bases between them. Germline loops: CDR1 ENHRY, CDR2 SYGVKD. The CDR3 has 13 amino acids. The CDR3 sequence is CAIRGGSNQPQHF. The CDR3 coding sequence is TGTGCCATCAGAGGGGGTAGCAATCAGCCCCAGCATTTT.

The chain combines TRBV18 with TRBJ1-2, with D unresolved. The V and J ends lost 4 bases and 4 bases respectively, with 10 bases between them. This CDR3 contains 13 residues. CDR1 is KGHSH and CDR2 is LQKENI in the germline V gene. The CDR3 DNA reads as TGTGCCAGCTCACGAGAGGAGTCCTATGGCTACACCTTC. Translated, it gives CASSREESYGYTF.

In its sample, this clone was seen once. The chain combines TRBV19 with TRBJ2-5; 9 positions match TRBD2. CDR3 size: 16 residues. V was pared by 3 bases and J by 5 bases, with 10 bases of the junction left unmatched. Per the germline V gene, CDR1 is LNHDA and CDR2 is SQIVND (reference sequence). The CDR3 sequence: CASSIHHSGGLETQYF. The CDR3 region has the DNA TGTGCCAGTAGTATCCACCATAGCGGGGGCTTGGAGACCCAGTACTTC. The entire variable domain, with the rest obtained from reference TRBV19 and TRBJ2-5, is as follows: DGGITQSPKYLFRKEGQNVTLSCEQNLNHDAMYWYRQDPGQGLRLIYYSQIVNDFQKGDIAEGYSVSREKKESFPLTVTSAQKNPTAFYLCASSIHHSGGLETQYFGPGTRLLVL.

This clone appeared once. The chain has TRBV19 and TRBJ1-2, with D perhaps matching TRBD1 (6 bases). From germline, CDR1 is LNHDA and CDR2 SQIVND (reference sequence). CDR3 size: 10 residues. This CDR3 reads CASGQYGYTF. The CDR3 nucleotides read TGTGCTTCCGGACAGTATGGCTACACCTTC.

This clone turned up a few times. V and J are TRBV2 and TRBJ1-5; D perhaps matches TRBD1 (5 bases). Trimming removed 7 bases from V and 11 bases from J, with 21 bases in between. Per germline, CDR1 SNHLY and CDR2 FYNNEI. This CDR3 comprises 14 residues. The CDR3, as DNA: TGTGCCAGCACCGACTGGGGCAGTACATCAGCCCAGCATTTT. This sequence encodes CASTDWGSTSAQHF.

This rearrangement joins TRBV9 to TRBJ2-7, with a possible D match to TRBD1 (6 bases). This CDR3 is built from 14 residues. Germline CDR1 SGDLS, CDR2 YYNGEE. V dropped 3 bases and J dropped 0 bases, with 10 bases sitting between them. In DNA form, the CDR3 reads TGTGCCAGCAGCGCCGGACAGTACTCCTACGAGCAGTACTTC. Its translation is CASSAGQYSYEQYF.

The chain combines TRBV29-1 with TRBJ1-2; D is uncertain. Germline assignment: CDR1 SQVTM and CDR2 ANQGSEA. Trimming removed 4 bases from V and 4 bases from J, with 10 bases in between. The CDR3 runs 12 residues. For the CDR3, the DNA is TGCAGCGTTGGTGAGGGCCCCTATGGCTACACCTTC. Protein: CSVGEGPYGYTF.

The V and J genes are TRBV4-1 and TRBJ2-1; 14 bases align to TRBD2. Germline V gene data show CDR1 as MGHRA and CDR2 as YSYEKL. The CDR3 contains 20 residues. Unmatched junction bases numbered 17, after V lost 0 bases and J lost 10 bases. The CDR3 nucleotides are TGCGCCAGCAGCCAAGATTGGGGGGGGATGACTAGCGGGGGGGCCTACGAGCAGTTCTTC. Its translation: CASSQDWGGMTSGGAYEQFF.

The V and J genes are TRBV7-8 and TRBJ1-5, with D possibly matching TRBD1 (6 bases). V lost 5 bases and J lost 1, with 15 bases in between. This CDR3 contains 16 residues. Germline V gene data show CDR1 as SGHVS and CDR2 as FQNEAQ. The CDR3 spells CASSGEGGASNQPQHF. CDR3 nucleotide sequence: TGTGCCAGCAGCGGGGAGGGGGGGGCAAGCAATCAGCCCCAGCATTTT.